The rows below give T cell receptor beta chains drawn from one sample of a study of shared clonotypes between healthy human individuals. TCRdb's copy holds only in-frame clones and misses some; the assay was immunoSEQ multiplex PCR. The table includes about 380,000 clones, roughly 96% detected once. Sequencing was performed on memory CD8+ T cells sorted from blood. Source of these receptors: a man aged 30-40 years in good health. Each CDR3 is given without its conserved first and last residue. Fields, in order: V gene, clone size, J gene, CDR3 protein. Clone size is shown for a subset of rows, as once, few, many or a class of expanded clone.

>TRBV6-4|-|TRBJ2-1
ASSEHPGRFEQF
>TRBV28|-|TRBJ1-4
ASSSYRGLNEKLF
>TRBV11-2|-|TRBJ2-7
ASRRLETYEQY
>TRBV11-2|-|TRBJ2-1
ASSFLGQGRIEQF
>TRBV9|once|TRBJ2-5
ASSVNSETQY
>TRBV6-1|-|TRBJ1-3
ASSQLGPGNTIY
>TRBV18|-|TRBJ1-5
ASSPDGSNQPQH
>TRBV28|-|TRBJ1-2
ASSTGGGGYGYT
>TRBV5-1|-|TRBJ2-3
ASNVRQGGGTQY
>TRBV7-9|once|TRBJ2-3
ASSLQILNTDTQY
>TRBV5-4|-|TRBJ1-6
ASSFRGYNSPLH
>TRBV6-6|-|TRBJ2-2
ASSYTWIKTGELF
>TRBV7-6|once|TRBJ2-7
ASSLASGAAYEQY
>TRBV28|-|TRBJ1-4
ASSNEKLF
>TRBV9|-|TRBJ2-1
ASSVRALHFNEQF
>TRBV6-5|-|TRBJ2-6
ASSSPRNSGANVLT
>TRBV4-2|once|TRBJ2-3
ASSPYDRDIHSTDTQY
>TRBV30|-|TRBJ1-2
AWQQGDYGYT
>TRBV23-1|-|TRBJ2-7
ASAVPHPYPYEQY
>TRBV7-9|-|TRBJ2-7
ASSSRPSGRLTYEQY
>TRBV5-4|-|TRBJ2-6
ASSPGAGPSSGANVLT
>TRBV6-6|-|TRBJ2-1
ASSYLGPKQNEQF
>TRBV10-3|-|TRBJ2-5
AISESRGSWTQY